This T cell receptor beta chain comes out of a study of T cells after yellow fever vaccination. Study context: Each low-cell-number fraction was prepared by means of SMART-Seq v4 Ultra Low Input.

This CDR3 is 14 amino acids long. The V end lost 0 bases, the J end lost 3 bases, and 9 bases lay between the germline ends. Germline assignment: CDR1 MNHEY and CDR2 SMNVEV (reference sequence). TCRdb reanalysed the 5' RACE reads using MiXCR and keeps one entry per CDR3 protein. The sample has some 500,000 distinct CDR3 sequences; less than 15% are singletons. The starting material was PBMCs, obtained on the day of the yellow fever booster vaccination. The source of this sequence is a young man who received the YFV17D yellow fever vaccine. The genes are TRBV27 and TRBJ2-7; D may be TRBD2 (6 bases). The CDR3 spells CASSLSRGNYEQYF. The CDR3 region has the DNA TGTGCCAGCAGTTTATCCCGCGGGAACTACGAGCAGTACTTC.